The 16 T cell receptor beta chains given below trace back to one sample, sequenced in a study of tumor T cells in aggressive B-cell lymphoma. The repertoire was sequenced with immunoSEQ multiplex PCR; TCRdb's copy has only in-frame clones and lacks some. The sample lists under 4,500 clones; just over 85% were seen once. Source material: tumor tissue. The source of these receptors is an adult with diffuse large B cell lymphoma.

The rearrangement links TRBV11-1 to TRBJ2-7; 11 positions agree with TRBD1. V gave up 2 bases and J gave up 3 bases; unmatched junction bases: 6. The CDR3 runs 16 residues. CDR1 is SGHAT and CDR2 is FQDESV in the germline V gene (reference sequence). In DNA, the CDR3 is TGTGCCAGCAGCTTAATATCGGGACAGGGGGTCTACGAGCAGTACTTC. Its translation is CASSLISGQGVYEQYF.

The gene calls are TRBV9 and TRBJ1-2; 12 nucleotides match TRBD1. V lost 3 bases, J lost 7 bases, and 7 bases stayed unmatched. CDR1 SGDLS and CDR2 YYNGEE come from the germline V gene. This CDR3 region has 15 residues. Here the CDR3 reads CASSGLGTGGGGYTF. CDR3 DNA: TGTGCCAGCAGCGGCTTGGGGACAGGGGGCGGTGGCTACACCTTC.

The gene calls are TRBV27 and TRBJ1-2; maybe TRBD1 (6 bases). The CDR3 loop spans 14 amino acids. Germline assignment: CDR1 MNHEY and CDR2 SMNVEV (reference sequence). The V gene lost 2 bases and the J gene lost 5 bases, with 12 bases spanning the gap. The CDR3 DNA follows: TGTGCCAGCAGTTTAGGGGGGGCAGCTTATGGCTACACCTTC. This sequence encodes CASSLGGAAYGYTF.

This sequence joins TRBV5-1 and TRBJ2-1, with a tentative D call TRBD2 (5 bases). The V and J ends lost 5 bases and 0 bases respectively, with 6 bases between them. Germline-derived CDR1 and CDR2 are SGHRS and YFSETQ. CDR3 size: 13 residues. The CDR3 DNA sequence: TGCGCCAGCAGAGGGAGCTCCTACAATGAGCAGTTCTTC. It codes for CASRGSSYNEQFF.

The chain uses TRBV11-3 and TRBJ2-1, with 7 positions matching TRBD1. Unmatched junction bases numbered 6, after V lost 4 bases and J lost 9 bases. CDR1 is SGHNT and CDR2 is YENEEA in the germline V gene. The CDR3 runs 13 residues. The CDR3 sequence is CASSYKQGLEQFF. The CDR3, as DNA: TGTGCCAGCAGCTACAAACAGGGGCTTGAGCAGTTCTTC.

The CDR3 DNA follows: TGTGCCAGTAGTCAATTCAATGAGCAGTTCTTC. Its protein is CASSQFNEQFF. The chain uses TRBV19 and TRBJ2-1; D uncertain. V was pared by 5 bases and J by 6 bases, with 5 bases between. The germline gives CDR1 LNHDA, CDR2 SQIVND (reference sequence). The CDR3 is 11 amino acids.

The V call is TRBV28, the J call TRBJ1-1, with D uncertain. CDR1 is MDHEN and CDR2 is SYDVKM in the germline V gene. V was shortened by 8 bases and J by 1 base, with 11 bases between the two germline ends. The CDR3 totals 13 residues. The CDR3 DNA sequence: TGTGCCAGCCAGACCACGGGGAACACTGAAGCTTTCTTT. Translated, it gives CASQTTGNTEAFF.

The gene calls are TRBV6-4 and TRBJ1-1; 9 nucleotides agree with TRBD1. CDR3 length: 16 residues. Trimming at V came to 10 bases and at J to 7 bases, leaving 19 bases not matched to a gene. Germline V gene lookup returns CDR1 MRHNA and CDR2 SNTAGT. The CDR3: CATLLHRGPRRIEAFF. The CDR3 DNA reads as TGTGCCACTTTACTTCACAGGGGGCCCCGGCGCATTGAAGCTTTCTTT.

The chain has TRBV21-1 and TRBJ2-2; TRBD2, the table's D call, was not compared with the DNA. TRBV21-1 is a pseudogene segment. The CDR3 has 20 residues. The CDR3 sequence: CASSKVSGLAGSRCTGELFF. CDR3 DNA: TGTGCCAGCAGCAAAGTATCGGGACTAGCGGGGTCGAGGTGTACCGGGGAGCTGTTTTTT.

The chain employs TRBV5-1 and TRBJ2-5; D unclear. The last part of the DNA fits TRBJ2-7 better; the J call may be wrong. Germline CDR1 and CDR2: SGHRS and YFSETQ. The CDR3 length is 14 residues. The CDR3 region is CASSLALFPYEQYF. The CDR3 DNA reads as TGCGCCAGCAGCTTGGCTCTGTTTCCCTACGAGCAGTACTTC.

The rearrangement links TRBV25-1 to TRBJ1-2; D ambiguous. Germline lookup yields CDR1 MGHDK and CDR2 SYGVNS. The length of the CDR3 is 12 residues. The germline V and J ends were trimmed by 7 bases and 13 bases, with 19 bases remaining between them. CDR3 DNA: TGTGCCAGCACTGGACTAGGCAATGGGCGCACCTTC. This gives the protein CASTGLGNGRTF.

The CDR3 spells CASSLSAGLPYNEQFF. CDR3 in DNA: TGTGCCAGCAGTTTATCGGCAGGGTTACCCTACAATGAGCAGTTCTTC. This rearrangement joins TRBV27 to TRBJ2-1, with a weak D call TRBD1 (5 bases). This CDR3 contains 16 residues. The V gene lost 0 bases and the J gene lost 2 bases, with 11 bases spanning the gap. Germline V gives CDR1 MNHEY, CDR2 SMNVEV (reference sequence).

The genes are TRBV28 and TRBJ2-3, with D tentatively TRBD2 (6 bases). CDR1 and CDR2 (germline): MDHEN, SYDVKM. Trimming cost V 6 bases and J 4 bases, with 23 bases left between them. This CDR3 has 17 residues. CDR3 nucleotide sequence: TGTGCCAGCAGCTTTTGGTCTCAGGGCACGGGGGCAGATACGCAGTATTTT. Translation gives CASSFWSQGTGADTQYF. Variable domain in full (rest from reference TRBV28 and TRBJ2-3): DVKVTQSSRYLVKRTGEKVFLECVQDMDHENMFWYRQDPGLGLRLIYFSYDVKMKEKGDIPEGYSVSREKKERFSLILESASTNQTSMYLCASSFWSQGTGADTQYFGPGTRLTVL.

The chain links TRBV11-2 to TRBJ1-6; D is perhaps TRBD1 (5 bases). Trimming left V 2 bases short and J 5 bases short, with 10 bases between. The CDR3 is made up of 15 amino acids. Germline-derived CDR1 and CDR2 are SGHAT and FQNNGV. Here the CDR3 reads CASSLYRINNSPLHF. The CDR3 DNA follows: TGTGCCAGCAGCTTATACAGGATCAATAATTCACCCCTCCACTTT.

This chain joins TRBV30 and TRBJ2-7, with 7 bases matching TRBD2. CDR3 length: 13 residues. Losses at the gene ends were 4 bases for V and 3 bases for J; bases not matched to a gene: 6. CDR1 and CDR2 from the germline V gene are GTSNPN and SVGIG (reference sequence). DNA for the CDR3: TGTGCCTGGACCCGGGGGGACGGCTACGAGCAGTACTTC. It specifies CAWTRGDGYEQYF. Looking up the rest from reference TRBV30 and TRBJ2-7 gives the full variable domain: SQTIHQWPATLVQPVGSPLSLECTVEGTSNPNLYWYRQAAGRGLQLLFYSVGIGQISSEVPQNLSASRPQDRQFILSSKKLLLSDSGFYLCAWTRGDGYEQYFGPGTRLTVT.

This clone was recorded a few times. The chain couples TRBV7-2 to TRBJ2-2, with TRBD2 as a possible D gene (5 bases). Trimming removed 3 bases from V and 2 bases from J, with 16 bases in between. CDR3 length equals 17 residues. CDR1 SGHTA and CDR2 FQGNSA come from the germline V gene. The CDR3 region is CASSFNRGVVNTGELFF. Here the CDR3 DNA reads TGTGCCAGCAGCTTTAACCGGGGTGTCGTTAACACCGGGGAGCTGTTTTTT.